The 17 T cell receptor beta chains presented below share a single source sample, sequenced in a study of control samples from healthy donors and cancer patients. Clones were sequenced by immunoSEQ multiplex PCR, and TCRdb holds only the in-frame ones, with some missing. The data show roughly 130,000 clones, with about 88% seen just once and about 3.4% held by the top ten. Material for sequencing was blood. The receptor source for this set is a man aged 45 to 65 in good health.

The chain recombines TRBV5-1 with TRBJ2-1; D unclear. V lost 2 bases, J lost 0 bases, and 9 bases lay in between. From germline, CDR1 is SGHRS and CDR2 YFSETQ. This CDR3 region has 15 residues. The CDR3 protein is CASSLDSRSYNEQFF. CDR3 nucleotides: TGCGCCAGCAGCTTAGACTCTCGCTCCTACAATGAGCAGTTCTTC.

The rearrangement joins TRBV4-2 to TRBJ1-1, with TRBD1 matching 8 bases. Germline V gene lookup returns CDR1 LGHNA and CDR2 YNFKEQ. There are 14 residues in the CDR3. The trim removed 8 bases at V and 4 bases at J, leaving 9 bases unmatched. In DNA, the CDR3 is TGTGCCAGCGGAGACAGGGGCAGTAGCACTGAAGCTTTCTTT. Translation: CASGDRGSSTEAFF.

V is TRBV6-1 and J is TRBJ2-3; 8 nucleotides line up with TRBD2. Per the germline V gene, CDR1 is MNHNS and CDR2 is SASEGT. The CDR3 extends over 17 amino acids. The V and J ends lost 4 bases and 5 bases, in that order; junction bases with no gene match: 14. CDR3: CASSVQPRGGRGDTQYF. CDR3 DNA: TGTGCCAGCAGTGTCCAACCCCGGGGGGGCCGAGGAGATACGCAGTATTTT.

This chain connects TRBV9 to TRBJ1-5; 7 nucleotides agree with TRBD1. This CDR3 comprises 14 residues. Germline trimming cut 2 bases from V and 4 bases from J; bases unmatched to any gene: 3. Looked up from germline, CDR1 is SGDLS and CDR2 is YYNGEE. Written as DNA, the CDR3 is TGTGCCAGCAGCGTGGGACAGCTAAATCAGCCCCAGCATTTT. Its translation is CASSVGQLNQPQHF.

V is TRBV28 and J is TRBJ2-7; D uncertain. V was clipped by 3 bases and J by 4 bases, with 16 bases between them. The CDR3 is 15 amino acids. Germline assignment: CDR1 MDHEN and CDR2 SYDVKM. Here the CDR3 reads CASSFPALRGYEQYF. The DNA of the CDR3 is TGTGCCAGCAGTTTCCCCGCTCTTCGTGGTTACGAGCAGTACTTC.

The genes are TRBV18 and TRBJ1-1; D perhaps matches TRBD1 (5 bases). The V gene's germline CDR1 is KGHSH and CDR2 LQKENI. The CDR3 totals 15 residues. V was pared by 6 bases and J by 0 bases, with 14 bases between. The DNA for the CDR3 is TGTGCCAGCTCCCGGGGGGGAGGCATGAACACTGAAGCTTTCTTT. Translated, it gives CASSRGGGMNTEAFF.

The chain combines TRBV9 with TRBJ2-6, with D unclear. Germline CDR1 SGDLS, CDR2 YYNGEE. CDR3 length: 19 residues. V was trimmed by 3 bases and J by 0 bases, leaving 19 bases between them. The CDR3 reads CASSGGESSLPSGANVLTF. CDR3 DNA: TGTGCCAGCAGCGGAGGTGAATCAAGTTTACCCTCTGGGGCCAACGTCCTGACTTTC.

The chain employs TRBV9 and TRBJ2-1; D uncertain. The V gene lost 3 bases and the J gene lost 2 bases, with 6 bases spanning the gap. This CDR3 has 13 residues. CDR1 SGDLS and CDR2 YYNGEE come from the germline V gene. The CDR3 sequence is CASSEKTYNEQFF. The CDR3, as DNA: TGTGCCAGCAGCGAGAAGACCTACAATGAGCAGTTCTTC.

The CDR3 loop reads CASSYGQANEKLFF. As DNA, the CDR3 is TGTGCCAGCAGTTACGGCCAGGCTAATGAAAAACTGTTTTTT. The rearrangement joins TRBV6-5 to TRBJ1-4; D gene ambiguous. The CDR3 is 14 residues long. The germline CDR1 and CDR2 sequences are MNHEY and SVGAGI. V was clipped by 2 bases and J by 3 bases, with 7 bases between them.

This sequence joins TRBV28 and TRBJ2-2, with D possibly matching TRBD2 (5 bases). Per the germline V gene, CDR1 is MDHEN and CDR2 is SYDVKM. V lost 3 bases and J 3 bases, leaving 8 bases between the germline ends. CDR3 length: 14 amino acids. The CDR3 bases are TGTGCCAGCAGTTTCGGGATTCACACCGGGGAGCTGTTTTTT. Encoded protein: CASSFGIHTGELFF.

The rearrangement joins TRBV7-3 to TRBJ1-1, with a tentative D call TRBD1 (6 bases). The CDR3 extends over 14 amino acids. Germline V CDR1 and CDR2: SGHTA, FQGTGA. Trimming removed 3 bases from V and 3 bases from J, with 11 bases in between. CDR3 loop: CASSFRGGDTEAFF. CDR3 DNA: TGTGCCAGCAGCTTCCGAGGGGGTGACACTGAAGCTTTCTTT.

This clone was seen once. V usage is TRBV19 and J usage is TRBJ2-2, with D perhaps matching TRBD2 (5 bases). Trimming removed 3 bases from V and 5 bases from J, with 10 bases in between. Germline lookup yields CDR1 LNHDA and CDR2 SQIVND (reference sequence). The CDR3 sequence is 14 residues long. The CDR3 region has the DNA TGTGCCAGTAGTATGGGTGACTATACCGGGGAGCTGTTTTTT. Amino acids: CASSMGDYTGELFF.

CDR3: CASSRSDGYGYTF. The CDR3 DNA is TGTGCCAGCAGCCGTTCGGACGGCTATGGCTACACCTTC. The chain is built from TRBV11-2 and TRBJ1-2; D remains ambiguous. V was clipped by 5 bases and J by 4 bases, with 11 bases between them. Germline CDR1 is SGHAT and CDR2 is FQNNGV. This CDR3 comprises 13 residues.

The genes are TRBV5-5 and TRBJ2-1; D remains ambiguous. Trimming took off 1 base at V and 4 bases at J, with 6 bases between the two ends. Germline CDR1 and CDR2: SGHKS and YYEKEE (reference sequence). The CDR3 is made up of 13 amino acids. The CDR3 nucleotides read TGTGCCAGCAGCTTGTTAGGATACAATGAGCAGTTCTTC. It codes for CASSLLGYNEQFF.

This chain connects TRBV7-3 to TRBJ2-3; D might be TRBD1 (6 bases). This CDR3 has 14 residues. Germline V gene data show CDR1 as SGHTA and CDR2 as FQGTGA. Trimming shortened V by 2 bases and J by 9 bases, and 15 bases separated the two germline ends. The CDR3 spells CASSLGGRGRTQYF. Written as DNA, the CDR3 is TGTGCCAGCAGCTTAGGGGGCAGGGGAAGGACGCAGTATTTT.

V is TRBV7-9 and J is TRBJ2-3; 8 nucleotides match TRBD2. Per germline, CDR1 SEHNR and CDR2 FQNEAQ (reference sequence). V trimming: 3 bases; J trimming: 1 base; junction bases outside the gene matches: 3. The CDR3 length is 15 residues. The chain's CDR3 is CASSFGGDGTDTQYF. Written as DNA, the CDR3 is TGTGCCAGCAGCTTCGGGGGGGACGGCACAGATACGCAGTATTTT.

The chain is built from TRBV4-1 and TRBJ1-6; tentative D call: TRBD1 (6 bases). The V end was cut by 0 bases, the J end by 6 bases, with 15 bases between. The CDR3 consists of 17 residues. CDR1 and CDR2 from the germline V gene are MGHRA and YSYEKL. CDR3 amino acids: CASSQDRAAGANSPLHF. The CDR3 region has the DNA TGCGCCAGCAGCCAAGATCGGGCGGCAGGGGCTAATTCACCCCTCCACTTT.